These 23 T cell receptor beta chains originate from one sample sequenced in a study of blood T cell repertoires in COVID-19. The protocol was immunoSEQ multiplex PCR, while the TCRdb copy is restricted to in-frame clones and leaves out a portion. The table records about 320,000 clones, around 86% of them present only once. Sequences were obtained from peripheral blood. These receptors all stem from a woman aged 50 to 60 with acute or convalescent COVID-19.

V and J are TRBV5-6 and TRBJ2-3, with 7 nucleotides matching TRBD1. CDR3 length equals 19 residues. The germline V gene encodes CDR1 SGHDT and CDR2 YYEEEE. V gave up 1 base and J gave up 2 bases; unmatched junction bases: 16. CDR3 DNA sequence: TGTGCCAGCAGCTTGTTGGGCGAAGTTGGGGACAGAAACACAGATACGCAGTATTTT. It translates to CASSLLGEVGDRNTDTQYF.

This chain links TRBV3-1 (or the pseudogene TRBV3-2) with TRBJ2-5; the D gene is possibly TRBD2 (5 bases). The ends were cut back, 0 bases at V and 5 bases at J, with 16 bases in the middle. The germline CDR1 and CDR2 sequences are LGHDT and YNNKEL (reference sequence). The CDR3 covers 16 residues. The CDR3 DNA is TGTGCCAGCAGCCAAGAGGGTCCACTAGTCCGCGAGACCCAGTACTTC. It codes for CASSQEGPLVRETQYF.

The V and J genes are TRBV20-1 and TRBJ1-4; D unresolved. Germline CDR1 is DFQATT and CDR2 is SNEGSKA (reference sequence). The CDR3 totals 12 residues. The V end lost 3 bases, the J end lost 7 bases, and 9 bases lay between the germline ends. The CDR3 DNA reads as TGCAGTGCTAGTGGTGAGGCTGAAAAACTGTTTTTT. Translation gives CSASGEAEKLFF.

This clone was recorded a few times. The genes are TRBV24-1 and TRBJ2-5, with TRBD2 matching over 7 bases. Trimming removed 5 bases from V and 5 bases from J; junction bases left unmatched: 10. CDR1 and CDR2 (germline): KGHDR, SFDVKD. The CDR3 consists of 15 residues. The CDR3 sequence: CATSASATSRETQYF. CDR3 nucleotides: TGTGCCACCAGTGCCTCTGCGACTAGCCGGGAGACCCAGTACTTC.

The DNA for the CDR3 is TGCGCCAGCAGATGGGGAGCTCCGGGAAGCTCTGGAAACACCATATATTTT. This encodes CASRWGAPGSSGNTIYF. V usage is TRBV5-1 and J usage is TRBJ1-3; D unresolved. The V gene's germline CDR1 is SGHRS and CDR2 YFSETQ. This CDR3 is built from 17 residues. V was cut by 5 bases and J by 0 bases, with 18 bases left in between.

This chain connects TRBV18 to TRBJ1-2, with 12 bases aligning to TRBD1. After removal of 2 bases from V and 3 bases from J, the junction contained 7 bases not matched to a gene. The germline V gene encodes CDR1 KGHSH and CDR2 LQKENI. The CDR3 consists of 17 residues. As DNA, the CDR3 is TGTGCCAGCTCACCAACGGGACAGGGGGCGCGTGACTATGGCTACACCTTC. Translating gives CASSPTGQGARDYGYTF.

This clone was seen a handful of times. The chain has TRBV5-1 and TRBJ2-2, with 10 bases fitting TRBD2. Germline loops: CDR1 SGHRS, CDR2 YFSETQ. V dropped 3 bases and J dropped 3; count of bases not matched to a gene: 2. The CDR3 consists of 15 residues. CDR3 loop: CASSSLAGDTGELFF. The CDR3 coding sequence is TGCGCCAGCAGCTCCCTAGCGGGAGACACCGGGGAGCTGTTTTTT. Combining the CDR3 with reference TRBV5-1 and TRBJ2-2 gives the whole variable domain KAGVTQTPRYLIKTRGQQVTLSCSPISGHRSVSWYQQTPGQGLQFLFEYFSETQRNKGNFPGRFSGRQFSNSRSEMNVSTLELGDSALYLCASSSLAGDTGELFFGEGSRLTVL.

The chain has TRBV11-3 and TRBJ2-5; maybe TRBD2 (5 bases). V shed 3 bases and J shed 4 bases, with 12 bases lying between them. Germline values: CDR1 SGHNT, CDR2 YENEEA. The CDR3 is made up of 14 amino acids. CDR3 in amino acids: CASSLAPRGETQYF. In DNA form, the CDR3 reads TGTGCCAGCAGCTTGGCTCCCCGGGGAGAGACCCAGTACTTC.

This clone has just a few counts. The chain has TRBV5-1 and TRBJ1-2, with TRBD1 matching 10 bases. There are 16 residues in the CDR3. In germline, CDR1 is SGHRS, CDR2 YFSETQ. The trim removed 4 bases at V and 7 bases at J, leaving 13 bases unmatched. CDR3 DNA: TGCGCCAGCAGCATCGGGACAGGGGCTGATTTGAGTGGCTACACCTTC. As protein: CASSIGTGADLSGYTF.

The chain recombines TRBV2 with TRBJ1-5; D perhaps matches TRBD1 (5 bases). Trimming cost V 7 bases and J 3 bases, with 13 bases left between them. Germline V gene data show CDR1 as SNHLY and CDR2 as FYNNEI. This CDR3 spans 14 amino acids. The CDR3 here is CASNRQGDNQPQHF. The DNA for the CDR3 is TGTGCCAGCAATAGGCAGGGCGACAATCAGCCCCAGCATTTT.

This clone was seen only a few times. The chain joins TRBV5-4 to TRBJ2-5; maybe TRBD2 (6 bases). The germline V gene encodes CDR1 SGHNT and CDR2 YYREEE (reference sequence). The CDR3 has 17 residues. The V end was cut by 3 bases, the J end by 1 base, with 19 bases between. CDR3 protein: CASSSNSDSGFQETQYF. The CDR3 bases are TGTGCCAGCAGCTCGAATTCTGATAGCGGATTCCAAGAGACCCAGTACTTC.

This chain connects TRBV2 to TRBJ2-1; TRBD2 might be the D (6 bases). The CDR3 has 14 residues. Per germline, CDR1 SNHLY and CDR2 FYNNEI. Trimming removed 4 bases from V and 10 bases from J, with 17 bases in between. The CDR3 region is CASSAAYTSREQFF. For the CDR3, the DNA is TGTGCCAGCAGTGCTGCCTATACTAGCCGCGAGCAGTTCTTC.

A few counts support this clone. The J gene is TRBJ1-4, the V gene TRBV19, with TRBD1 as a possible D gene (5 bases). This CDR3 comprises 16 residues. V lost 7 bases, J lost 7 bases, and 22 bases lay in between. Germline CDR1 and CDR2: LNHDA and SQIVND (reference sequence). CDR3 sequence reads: CASTTQGAVVSEKLFF. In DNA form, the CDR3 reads TGTGCCAGTACTACCCAAGGGGCGGTAGTGAGTGAAAAACTGTTTTTT.

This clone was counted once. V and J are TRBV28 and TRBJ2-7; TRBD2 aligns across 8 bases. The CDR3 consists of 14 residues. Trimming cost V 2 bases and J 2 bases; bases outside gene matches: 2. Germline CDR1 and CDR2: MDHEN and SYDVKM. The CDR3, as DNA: TGTGCCAGCAGTTTAGTAGCGGGACCCTACGAGCAGTACTTC. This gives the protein CASSLVAGPYEQYF. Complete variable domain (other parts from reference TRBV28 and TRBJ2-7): DVKVTQSSRYLVKRTGEKVFLECVQDMDHENMFWYRQDPGLGLRLIYFSYDVKMKEKGDIPEGYSVSREKKERFSLILESASTNQTSMYLCASSLVAGPYEQYFGPGTRLTVT.

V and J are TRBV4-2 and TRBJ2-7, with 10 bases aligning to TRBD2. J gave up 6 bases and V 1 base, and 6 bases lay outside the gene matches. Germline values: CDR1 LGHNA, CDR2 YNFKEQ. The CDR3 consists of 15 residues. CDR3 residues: CASSQGVAGGSEQYF. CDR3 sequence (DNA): TGTGCCAGCAGCCAAGGAGTAGCGGGAGGTTCCGAGCAGTACTTC.

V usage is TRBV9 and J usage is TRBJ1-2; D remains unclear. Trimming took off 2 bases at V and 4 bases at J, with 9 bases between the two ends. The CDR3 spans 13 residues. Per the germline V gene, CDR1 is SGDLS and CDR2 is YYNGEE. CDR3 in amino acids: CASSVADTYGYTF. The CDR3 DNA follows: TGTGCCAGCAGCGTCGCAGATACCTATGGCTACACCTTC.

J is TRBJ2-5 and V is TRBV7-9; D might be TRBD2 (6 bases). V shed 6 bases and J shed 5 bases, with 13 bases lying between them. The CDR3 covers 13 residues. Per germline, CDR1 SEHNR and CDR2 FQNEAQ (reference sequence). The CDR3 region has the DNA TGTGCCAGCAGACTCCCCGGGAGTGAGACCCAGTACTTC. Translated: CASRLPGSETQYF. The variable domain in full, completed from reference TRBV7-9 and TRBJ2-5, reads DTGVSQNPRHKITKRGQNVTFRCDPISEHNRLYWYRQTLGQGPEFLTYFQNEAQLEKSRLLSDRFSAERPKGSFSTLEIQRTEQGDSAMYLCASRLPGSETQYFGPGTRLLVL.

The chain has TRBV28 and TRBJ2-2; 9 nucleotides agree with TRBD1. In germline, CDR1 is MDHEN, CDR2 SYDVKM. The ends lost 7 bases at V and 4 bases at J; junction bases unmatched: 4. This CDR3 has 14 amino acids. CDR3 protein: CASTRQGGTGELFF. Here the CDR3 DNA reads TGTGCCAGCACCCGACAGGGGGGCACCGGGGAGCTGTTTTTT. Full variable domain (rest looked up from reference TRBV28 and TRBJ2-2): DVKVTQSSRYLVKRTGEKVFLECVQDMDHENMFWYRQDPGLGLRLIYFSYDVKMKEKGDIPEGYSVSREKKERFSLILESASTNQTSMYLCASTRQGGTGELFFGEGSRLTVL.

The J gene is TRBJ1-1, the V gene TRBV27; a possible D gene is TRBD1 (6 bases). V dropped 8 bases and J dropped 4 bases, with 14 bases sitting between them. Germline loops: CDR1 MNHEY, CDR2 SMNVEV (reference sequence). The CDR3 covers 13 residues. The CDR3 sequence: CASLPRGTTEAFF. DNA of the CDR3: TGTGCCAGCCTCCCGAGGGGGACCACTGAAGCTTTCTTT.

The DNA of the CDR3 is TGTGCCAGCAGGCCCGACAGGATTCAAGAGACCCAGTACTTC. Encoded protein: CASRPDRIQETQYF. The chain carries TRBV3-1 (or the pseudogene TRBV3-2) and TRBJ2-5; D might be TRBD1 (6 bases). Deletions cut 6 bases from V and 2 bases from J, with 13 bases between. The CDR3 has 14 residues. CDR1 and CDR2 from the germline V gene are LGHDT and YNNKEL (reference sequence).

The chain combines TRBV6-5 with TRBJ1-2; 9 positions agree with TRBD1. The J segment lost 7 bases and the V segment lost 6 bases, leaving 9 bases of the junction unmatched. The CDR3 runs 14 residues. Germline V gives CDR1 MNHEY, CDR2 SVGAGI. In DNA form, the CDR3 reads TGTGCCAGCAGCGCACAGGGGGCTGGTCTTGGCTACACCTTC. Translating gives CASSAQGAGLGYTF.

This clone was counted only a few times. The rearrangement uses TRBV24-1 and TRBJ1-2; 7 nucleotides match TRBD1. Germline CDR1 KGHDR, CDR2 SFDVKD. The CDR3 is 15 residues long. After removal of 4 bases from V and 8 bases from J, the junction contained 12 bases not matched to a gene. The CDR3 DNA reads TGTGCCACCAGTGACCCGACCGGACAGGTCGACGGCTACACCTTC. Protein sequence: CATSDPTGQVDGYTF.

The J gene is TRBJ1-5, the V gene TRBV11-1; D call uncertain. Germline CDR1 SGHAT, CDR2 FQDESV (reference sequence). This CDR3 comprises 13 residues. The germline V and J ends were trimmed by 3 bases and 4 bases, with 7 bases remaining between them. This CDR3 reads CASSFAVNQPQHF. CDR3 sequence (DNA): TGTGCCAGCAGCTTTGCAGTGAATCAGCCCCAGCATTTT.